This TCR beta chain was sequenced during a study of T-cell memory formation after mild COVID-19. Overall study results and limits: Pre-infection memory already had some responding clones, implying cross-reactive memory joined.

V was trimmed by 1 base and J by 4 bases, leaving 8 bases between them. Germline CDR1 and CDR2: SGHTA and FQGNSA. This CDR3 contains 13 residues. One entry per CDR3 protein results from TCRdb running MiXCR on the 5' RACE reads. The table has around 250,000 distinct CDR3 sequences, more than 8% seen once. This clonotype was seen at least ten times. Its matching antigen is unknown. Material: PBMCs or a T cell subset sorted from them (not recorded which). The gene calls are TRBV7-2 and TRBJ2-7, with a tentative D call TRBD2 (6 bases). This receptor was identified in a man between 18 and 35 years old who had mild COVID-19 (a few samples of this study predate the infection). Cell type and time point are not known. The CDR3 nucleotides read TGTGCCAGCAGCTTAGGGGGGGAATACGAGCAGTACTTC. As protein: CASSLGGEYEQYF. Drawing the rest from reference TRBV7-2 and TRBJ2-7, the complete variable domain is GAGVSQSPSNKVTEKGKDVELRCDPISGHTALYWYRQSLGQGLEFLIYFQGNSAPDKSGLPSDRFSAERTGGSVSTLTIQRTQQEDSAVYLCASSLGGEYEQYFGPGTRLTVT.